The sequence of this TCR beta chain was determined in a study of vaccination and CD4 T cells after COVID-19. For the study at large: The convalescents comprised six males and four females, two of them Hispanic. Sampling post-COVID took place a median around 91 days after diagnosis (range 35 to 161).

This clonotype occurred a few times. Its target is not known. This sample's treatment: roughly ten-day PBMC culture with coronavirus spike peptide pools or control peptides (ViraFEST assay). After expanding antigen-specific T cells with peptide pools, ViraFEST sequenced their TCRs. Culture proceeded for around 11 days, and CD4+ T cells were then isolated by negative selection. The Oncomine TCR Beta short-read assay was applied to DNA of cultured CD4+ T cells. TCRdb itself ran the PCR reads through MiXCR, one entry per CDR3 protein. The sample yields around 8,100 distinct CDR3 sequences, more than 30% seen once. Source material: cultured CD4+ T cells from blood. This receptor was identified in a human donor with COVID-19.

Written as DNA, the CDR3 is TGTGCCAGCAGTTCCGATTCGAAACCTTCGGACGAGCAGTACTTC. Protein sequence: CASSSDSKPSDEQYF. The chain is built from TRBV27 and TRBJ2-7, with D uncertain. Trimming cost V 4 bases and J 5 bases, with 18 bases left between them. CDR3 length: 15 amino acids. Germline lookup yields CDR1 MNHEY and CDR2 SMNVEV (reference sequence).